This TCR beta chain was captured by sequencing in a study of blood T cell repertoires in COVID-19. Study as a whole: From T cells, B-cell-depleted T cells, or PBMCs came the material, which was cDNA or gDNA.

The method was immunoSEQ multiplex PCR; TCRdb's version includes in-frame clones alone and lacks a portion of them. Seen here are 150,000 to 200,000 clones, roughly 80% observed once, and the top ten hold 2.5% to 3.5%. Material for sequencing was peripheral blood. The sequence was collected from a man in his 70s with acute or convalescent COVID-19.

CDR3 coding DNA: TGTGCCAGCAGCTCACTCCGACTGGTCGCGGGGGGGCGGAATGAGCAGTTCTTC. Amino acid sequence: CASSSLRLVAGGRNEQFF. The chain links TRBV5-4 to TRBJ2-1; 9 nucleotides line up with TRBD2. The CDR3 runs 18 residues. The junction had 17 bases not matched to a gene; V was cut back by 3 bases and J by 7 bases. The germline V gene encodes CDR1 SGHNT and CDR2 YYREEE (reference sequence).